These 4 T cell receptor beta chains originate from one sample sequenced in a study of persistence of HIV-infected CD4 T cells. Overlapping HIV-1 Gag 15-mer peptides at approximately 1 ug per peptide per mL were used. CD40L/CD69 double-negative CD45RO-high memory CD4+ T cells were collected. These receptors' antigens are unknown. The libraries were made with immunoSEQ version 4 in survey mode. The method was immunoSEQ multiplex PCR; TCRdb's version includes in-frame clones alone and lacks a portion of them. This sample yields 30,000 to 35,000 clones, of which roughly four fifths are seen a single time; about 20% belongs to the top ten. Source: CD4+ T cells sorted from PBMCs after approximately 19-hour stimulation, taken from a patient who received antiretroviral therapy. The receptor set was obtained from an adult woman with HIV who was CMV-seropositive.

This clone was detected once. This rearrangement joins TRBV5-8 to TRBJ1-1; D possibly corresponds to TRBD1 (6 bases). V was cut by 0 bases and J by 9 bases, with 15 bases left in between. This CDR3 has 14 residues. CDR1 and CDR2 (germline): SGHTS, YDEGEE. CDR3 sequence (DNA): TGTGCCAGCAGCTTGGTTGACAGGCAAAAAAAAGCTTTCTTT. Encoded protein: CASSLVDRQKKAFF.

CDR3 amino acids: CASRNRPSLMNTEAFF. The CDR3 nucleotides read TGTGCCAGCAGAAATCGGCCCTCTCTAATGAACACTGAAGCTTTCTTT. The chain employs TRBV28 and TRBJ1-1, with D hard to call. Trimming stripped 6 bases from V and 0 bases from J, with 17 bases between. Germline V CDR1 and CDR2: MDHEN, SYDVKM. The CDR3 is made up of 16 amino acids.

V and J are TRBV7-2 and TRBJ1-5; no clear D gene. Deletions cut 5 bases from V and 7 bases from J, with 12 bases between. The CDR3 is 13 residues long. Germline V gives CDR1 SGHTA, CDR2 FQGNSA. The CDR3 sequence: CASSPRVDQPQHF. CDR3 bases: TGTGCCAGCAGCCCCCGGGTGGACCAGCCCCAGCATTTT.

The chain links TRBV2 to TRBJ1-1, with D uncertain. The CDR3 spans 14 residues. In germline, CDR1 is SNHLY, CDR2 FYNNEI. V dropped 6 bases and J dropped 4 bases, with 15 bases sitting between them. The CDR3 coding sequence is TGTGCCAGCAGCCTCAAGGAGATGGGCACTGAAGCTTTCTTT. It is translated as CASSLKEMGTEAFF.